This T cell receptor beta chain was recorded in a study of OX40 agonist ivuxolimab in advanced cancers. Study in general: In this trial design, patients received ivuxolimab intravenously at 0.01 to 10 mg/kg every 2 weeks. Participants, 80% to 90% male, averaged approximately 65 years of age, ranging from roughly 23 to 80.

V lost 0 bases, J lost 6 bases, and 7 bases stayed unmatched. Germline values: CDR1 MDHEN, CDR2 SYDVKM. CDR3 length: 16 residues. Overall study results and limits: Clonal expansion was among the lowest in partial responders at 0.1-3.0 mg/kg, especially CD8+. Averaged across samples, CD8+ T cells carried more expanded clones than CD4+ did.

In regard to this clone: Its antigen remains unidentified.

Here immunoSEQ multiplex PCR was the method, and the copy in TCRdb shows in-frame clones only, minus some. Of about 84,000 clones listed, around 83% are singletons. The TCR was taken from an adult with an advanced solid tumor such as melanoma, head and neck, liver or kidney cancer. This rearrangement joins TRBV28 to TRBJ2-1, with 8 bases aligning to TRBD2. The starting material was CD4+ or CD8+ T cells sorted from blood, obtained in a trial of the OX40 agonist ivuxolimab. The CDR3 nucleotides read TGTGCCAGCAGTTTATGGGAGCGGGAGATGGGCAATGAGCAGTTCTTC. Translation gives CASSLWEREMGNEQFF.